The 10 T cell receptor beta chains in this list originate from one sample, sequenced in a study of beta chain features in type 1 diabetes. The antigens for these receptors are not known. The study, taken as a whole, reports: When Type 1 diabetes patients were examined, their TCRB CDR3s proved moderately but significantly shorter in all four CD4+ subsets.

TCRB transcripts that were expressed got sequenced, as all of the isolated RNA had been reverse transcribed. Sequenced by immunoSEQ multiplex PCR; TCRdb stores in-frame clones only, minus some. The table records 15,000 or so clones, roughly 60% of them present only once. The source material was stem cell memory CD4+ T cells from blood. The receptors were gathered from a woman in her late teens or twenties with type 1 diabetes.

The CDR3 protein is CASSLGQPNEKLFF. In DNA, the CDR3 is TGTGCCAGCAGCTTAGGACAGCCCAATGAAAAACTGTTTTTT. The chain has TRBV5-6 and TRBJ1-4, with a weak D call TRBD1 (6 bases). The V end was cut by 2 bases, the J end by 5 bases, with 10 bases between. The CDR3 sequence is 14 residues long. CDR1 SGHDT and CDR2 YYEEEE come from the germline V gene. Full variable domain (remainder filled in from reference TRBV5-6 and TRBJ1-4): DAGVTQSPTHLIKTRGQQVTLRCSPKSGHDTVSWYQQALGQGPQFIFQYYEEEERQRGNFPDRFSGHQFPNYSSELNVNALLLGDSALYLCASSLGQPNEKLFFGSGTQLSVL.

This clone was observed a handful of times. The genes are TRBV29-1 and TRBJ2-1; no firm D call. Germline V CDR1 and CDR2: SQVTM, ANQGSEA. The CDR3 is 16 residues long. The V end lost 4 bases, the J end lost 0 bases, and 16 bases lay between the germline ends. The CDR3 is CSVGVLSRSSYNEQFF. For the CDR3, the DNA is TGCAGCGTTGGAGTGCTTAGCCGAAGCTCCTACAATGAGCAGTTCTTC.

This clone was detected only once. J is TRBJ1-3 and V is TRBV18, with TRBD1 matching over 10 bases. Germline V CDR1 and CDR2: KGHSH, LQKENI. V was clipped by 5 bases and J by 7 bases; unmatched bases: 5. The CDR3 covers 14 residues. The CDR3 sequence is CASSYGQGDNTIYF. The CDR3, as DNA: TGTGCCAGCTCATACGGACAGGGGGACAACACCATATATTTT. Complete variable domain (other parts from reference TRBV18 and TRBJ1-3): NAGVMQNPRHLVRRRGQEARLRCSPMKGHSHVYWYRQLPEEGLKFMVYLQKENIIDESGMPKERFSAEFPKEGPSILRIQQVVRGDSAAYFCASSYGQGDNTIYFGEGSWLTVV.

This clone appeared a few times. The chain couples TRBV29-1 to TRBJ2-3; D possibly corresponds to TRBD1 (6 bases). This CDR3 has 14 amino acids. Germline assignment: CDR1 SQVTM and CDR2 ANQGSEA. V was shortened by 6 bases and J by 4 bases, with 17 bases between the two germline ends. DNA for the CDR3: TGCAGCGTCACCTTTCAGGGGCGCGCAGATACGCAGTATTTT. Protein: CSVTFQGRADTQYF.

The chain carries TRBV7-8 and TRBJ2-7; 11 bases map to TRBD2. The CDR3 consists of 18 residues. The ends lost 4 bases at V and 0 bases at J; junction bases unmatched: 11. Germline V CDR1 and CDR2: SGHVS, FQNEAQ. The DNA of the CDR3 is TGTGCCAGCAGCTGGGCAAGTGGGACTAGCGGCAGCTCCTACGAGCAGTACTTC. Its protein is CASSWASGTSGSSYEQYF. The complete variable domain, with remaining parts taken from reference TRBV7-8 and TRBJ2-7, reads GAGVSQSPRYKVAKRGQDVALRCDPISGHVSLFWYQQALGQGPEFLTYFQNEAQLDKSGLPSDRFFAERPEGSVSTLKIQRTQQEDSAVYLCASSWASGTSGSSYEQYFGPGTRLTVT.

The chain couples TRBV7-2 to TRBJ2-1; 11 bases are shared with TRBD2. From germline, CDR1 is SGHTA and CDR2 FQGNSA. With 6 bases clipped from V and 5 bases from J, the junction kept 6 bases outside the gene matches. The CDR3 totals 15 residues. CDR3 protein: CASSYSGGANNEQFF. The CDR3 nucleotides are TGTGCCAGCAGTTATAGCGGGGGGGCCAACAATGAGCAGTTCTTC.

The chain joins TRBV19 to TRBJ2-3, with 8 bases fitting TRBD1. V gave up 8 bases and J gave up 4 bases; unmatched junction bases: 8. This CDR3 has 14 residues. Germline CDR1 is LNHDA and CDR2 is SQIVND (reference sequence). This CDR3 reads CASRLRQGSDTQYF. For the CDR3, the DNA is TGTGCCAGTCGCCTGAGACAGGGGTCAGATACGCAGTATTTT. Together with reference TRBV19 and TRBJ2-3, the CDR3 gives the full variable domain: DGGITQSPKYLFRKEGQNVTLSCEQNLNHDAMYWYRQDPGQGLRLIYYSQIVNDFQKGDIAEGYSVSREKKESFPLTVTSAQKNPTAFYLCASRLRQGSDTQYFGPGTRLTVL.

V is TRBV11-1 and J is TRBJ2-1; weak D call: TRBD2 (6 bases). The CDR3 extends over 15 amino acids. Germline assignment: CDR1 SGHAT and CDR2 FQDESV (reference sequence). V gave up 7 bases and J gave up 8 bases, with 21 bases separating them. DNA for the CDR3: TGTGCCAGCATGGGGCGGGGAGGACCCCAGGATGAGCAGTTCTTC. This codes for CASMGRGGPQDEQFF.

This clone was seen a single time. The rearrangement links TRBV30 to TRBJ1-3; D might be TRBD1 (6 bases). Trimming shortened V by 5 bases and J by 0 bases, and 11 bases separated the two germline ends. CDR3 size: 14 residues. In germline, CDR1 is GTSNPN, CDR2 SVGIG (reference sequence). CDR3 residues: CAWGRGPSGNTIYF. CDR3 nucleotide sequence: TGTGCCTGGGGGCGGGGGCCCTCTGGAAACACCATATATTTT.

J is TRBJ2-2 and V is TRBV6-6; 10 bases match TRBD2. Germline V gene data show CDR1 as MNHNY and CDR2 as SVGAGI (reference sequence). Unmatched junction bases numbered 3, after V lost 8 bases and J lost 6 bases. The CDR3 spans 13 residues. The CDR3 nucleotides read TGTGCCAGCCTCCTAGCGGGGGCCGGGGAGCTGTTTTTT. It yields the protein CASLLAGAGELFF.